Below, 13 T cell receptor beta chains from the same sample are listed, as sequenced in a study of T cell changes during pregnancy in multiple sclerosis. The table came from immunoSEQ multiplex PCR; TCRdb's copy has only in-frame clones and leaves some out. The sample has approximately 66,000 clones, roughly nine tenths seen once. The sequencing here drew on CD8+ T cells from peripheral blood mononuclear cells, taken before pregnancy. These TCRs come from a female donor with multiple sclerosis, enrolled in a pregnancy study.

This chain links TRBV7-9 with TRBJ1-2; no firm D call. The CDR3 has 13 residues. Germline V gene data show CDR1 as SEHNR and CDR2 as FQNEAQ (reference sequence). Trimming removed 7 bases from V and 6 bases from J, with 15 bases in between. Written as DNA, the CDR3 is TGTGCCAGCATGCGCCGGGGTTTAGATGGCTACACCTTC. Residues: CASMRRGLDGYTF.

In DNA, the CDR3 is TGTGCCAGCAGTTTCGGACAAGCCTACGAGCAGTACTTC. Its translation: CASSFGQAYEQYF. This rearrangement joins TRBV27 to TRBJ2-7, with a possible D match to TRBD1 (5 bases). Germline assignment: CDR1 MNHEY and CDR2 SMNVEV (reference sequence). Trimming left V 3 bases short and J 2 bases short, with 8 bases between. The CDR3 is 13 residues long.

This clone appeared a few times. The chain recombines TRBV5-1 with TRBJ1-1; D is ambiguous. The CDR3 is 13 amino acids. Germline V gene sequence: CDR1 SGHRS, CDR2 YFSETQ. Trimming left V 1 base short and J 6 bases short, with 10 bases between. CDR3 bases: TGCGCCAGCAGCTTGACTGGAGTCCCTGAAGCTTTCTTT. Encoded protein: CASSLTGVPEAFF.

J is TRBJ2-7 and V is TRBV9, with 9 bases identical to TRBD1. Germline V gives CDR1 SGDLS, CDR2 YYNGEE. V dropped 0 bases and J dropped 3; count of bases not matched to a gene: 4. This CDR3 comprises 15 residues. As DNA, the CDR3 is TGTGCCAGCAGCGTAGGACAGGGGGGACACTACGAGCAGTACTTC. It is translated as CASSVGQGGHYEQYF.

The V gene is TRBV6-1, the J gene TRBJ2-7; D remains ambiguous. CDR1 is MNHNS and CDR2 is SASEGT in the germline V gene. CDR3 length: 13 residues. Deletions cut 3 bases from V and 4 bases from J, with 10 bases between. CDR3 residues: CASSDRGGYEQYF. The CDR3 coding sequence is TGTGCCAGCAGTGATCGAGGTGGGTACGAGCAGTACTTC.

The V gene is TRBV5-1, the J gene TRBJ2-5; D is uncertain. Trimming left V 8 bases short and J 2 bases short, with 13 bases between. Germline CDR1 reads SGHRS; CDR2 reads YFSETQ. The CDR3 totals 13 residues. CDR3 DNA sequence: TGCGCCAGTTCTGGTCTCCAGCAAGAGACCCAGTACTTC. Encoded protein: CASSGLQQETQYF.

The V and J genes are TRBV4-1 and TRBJ2-7, with TRBD1 matching 10 bases. The CDR3 sequence is 17 residues long. Per the germline V gene, CDR1 is MGHRA and CDR2 is YSYEKL. V lost 0 bases, J lost 0 bases, and 5 bases stayed unmatched. CDR3 sequence (DNA): TGCGCCAGCAGCCAAGAAGTCTGGACAGGGGGCTCCTACGAGCAGTACTTC. As protein: CASSQEVWTGGSYEQYF.

V is TRBV14 and J is TRBJ2-1; 16 nucleotides agree with TRBD2. V gave up 3 bases and J gave up 15 bases; unmatched junction bases: 8. The CDR3 extends over 15 amino acids. CDR1 and CDR2 from the germline V gene are SGHDN and FVKESK. The CDR3 DNA sequence: TGTGCCAGCAGCCAGCCGGGACTAGCGGGGGGGCGGACGTTCTTC. Amino acid sequence: CASSQPGLAGGRTFF.

The chain has TRBV29-1 and TRBJ1-2; possible D gene TRBD1, 6 bases. Germline V gene lookup returns CDR1 SQVTM and CDR2 ANQGSEA. Trimming removed 7 bases at V and 0 bases at J, with 18 bases between. This CDR3 has 15 amino acids. The CDR3 DNA reads as TGCAGCGCCCAGTACAGGGAATTGTCTAACTATGGCTACACCTTC. This encodes CSAQYRELSNYGYTF.

The rearrangement links TRBV20-1 to TRBJ2-5; a weak D match, TRBD2 (6 bases). V lost 7 bases, J lost 11 bases, and 14 bases lay in between. CDR3 length: 10 residues. Germline CDR1 is DFQATT and CDR2 is SNEGSKA (reference sequence). For the CDR3, the DNA is TGCAGTGTGTCGGGAGACCCACAGTACTTC. It is translated as CSVSGDPQYF.

CDR3: CASSDPGGTSADTQYF. The CDR3 DNA follows: TGTGCCAGCAGTGACCCGGGGGGGACTAGTGCAGATACGCAGTATTTT. This chain joins TRBV2 and TRBJ2-3, with 8 positions matching TRBD2. Trimming took 3 bases from V and 4 from J; bases not matched to a gene: 9. From germline, CDR1 is SNHLY and CDR2 FYNNEI. The CDR3 has 16 amino acids.

The rearrangement links TRBV27 to TRBJ1-2; TRBD1 matches 8 bases. The CDR3 loop spans 15 amino acids. V dropped 4 bases and J dropped 5; count of bases not matched to a gene: 9. Germline loops: CDR1 MNHEY, CDR2 SMNVEV (reference sequence). As DNA, the CDR3 is TGTGCCAGCAGTTCCAGGACAGGGTTATTGTATGGCTACACCTTC. This translates into CASSSRTGLLYGYTF.

This sequence joins TRBV15 and TRBJ1-2; the D is unclear. Deletions cut 2 bases from V and 1 base from J, with 14 bases between. Germline V gene data show CDR1 as LNHNV and CDR2 as YYDKDF (reference sequence). CDR3 size: 16 residues. The CDR3 protein is CATSRPGGRVNYGYTF. In DNA form, the CDR3 reads TGTGCCACCAGCAGACCCGGCGGGAGGGTTAACTATGGCTACACCTTC.